The source of this T cell receptor (beta chain) is a study of blood T cell repertoires in COVID-19. Germline CDR1 and CDR2: MNHEY and SMNVEV (reference sequence). This CDR3 is 14 amino acids long. The V segment lost 5 bases and the J segment 7 bases; nucleotides outside the gene matches: 4. The table came from immunoSEQ multiplex PCR; TCRdb's copy has only in-frame clones and leaves some out. The data contain more than 40,000 clones, about 86% of them singletons. The receptor comes from a woman of 80 years or more with acute or convalescent COVID-19. Sequenced sample: peripheral blood. The V call is TRBV27, the J call TRBJ1-4; 10 nucleotides line up with TRBD1. The CDR3 here is CASSRQGAGEKLFF. The CDR3 DNA sequence: TGTGCCAGCAGTAGACAGGGGGCGGGTGAAAAACTGTTTTTT. Supplemented by reference TRBV27 and TRBJ1-4, the full variable domain reads EAQVTQNPRYLITVTGKKLTVTCSQNMNHEYMSWYRQDPGLGLRQIYYSMNVEVTDKGDVPEGYKVSRKEKRNFPLILESPSPNQTSLYFCASSRQGAGEKLFFGSGTQLSVL.